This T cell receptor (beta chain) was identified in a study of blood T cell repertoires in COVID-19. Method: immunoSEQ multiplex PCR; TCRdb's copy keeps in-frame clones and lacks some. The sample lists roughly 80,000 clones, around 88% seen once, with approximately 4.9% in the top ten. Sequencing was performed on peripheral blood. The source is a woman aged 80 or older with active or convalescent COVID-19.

The CDR3 nucleotides read TGTGCCAGCAGCTTAGCCAAAGGGGGCCTTCGGTATGGCTACACCTTC. This codes for CASSLAKGGLRYGYTF. V is TRBV7-8 and J is TRBJ1-2; 7 positions agree with TRBD1. Germline V CDR1 and CDR2: SGHVS, FQNEAQ. There are 16 residues in the CDR3. V gave up 0 bases and J gave up 5 bases; unmatched junction bases: 9.